Below, 2 T cell receptor beta chains from the same sample are listed, as sequenced in a study of metastatic and nonmetastatic thyroid tumors. Patients underwent thyroid surgery, and none had received any treatment before it. Using MiXCR, TCRdb reanalyzed the PCR reads. Among 30,000 to 35,000 clones listed, 17% were seen once. The material sequenced was blood. The source is a female donor with papillary thyroid cancer or a benign thyroid nodule (not recorded which). Some clones in this sample may be carry-over from other donors' samples.

The genes are TRBV24-1 and TRBJ2-2; maybe TRBD2 (5 bases). The CDR3 has 16 amino acids. V dropped 3 bases and J dropped 5 bases, with 15 bases sitting between them. Germline V gives CDR1 KGHDR, CDR2 SFDVKD. CDR3 region: CATSDPSVSGTGELFF. CDR3 DNA: TGTGCCACCAGTGATCCCAGCGTGTCGGGGACCGGGGAGCTGTTTTTT.

This clone was seen at least ten times. The rearrangement joins TRBV28 to TRBJ1-1, with a weak D call TRBD1 (5 bases). Per the germline V gene, CDR1 is MDHEN and CDR2 is SYDVKM. V dropped 6 bases and J dropped 3 bases, with 17 bases sitting between them. The CDR3 is 15 amino acids. The CDR3 sequence: CASRLSGTAYTEAFF. In DNA, the CDR3 is TGTGCCAGCAGACTATCCGGGACGGCCTACACTGAAGCTTTCTTT.